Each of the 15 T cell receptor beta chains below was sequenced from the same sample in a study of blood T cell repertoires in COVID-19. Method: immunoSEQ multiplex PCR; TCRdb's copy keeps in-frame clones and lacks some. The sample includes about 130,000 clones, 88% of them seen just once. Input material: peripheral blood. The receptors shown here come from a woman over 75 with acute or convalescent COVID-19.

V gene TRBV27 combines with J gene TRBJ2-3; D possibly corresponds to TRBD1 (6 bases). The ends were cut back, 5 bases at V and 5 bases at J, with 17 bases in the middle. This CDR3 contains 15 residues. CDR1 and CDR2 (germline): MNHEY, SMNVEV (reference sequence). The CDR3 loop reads CASSASGVGGDTQYF. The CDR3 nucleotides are TGTGCCAGCAGTGCCTCCGGGGTAGGGGGAGATACGCAGTATTTT.

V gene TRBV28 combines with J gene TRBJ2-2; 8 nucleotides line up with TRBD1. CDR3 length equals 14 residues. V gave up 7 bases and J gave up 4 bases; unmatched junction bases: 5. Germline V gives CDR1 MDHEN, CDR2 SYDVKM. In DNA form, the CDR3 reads TGTGCCAGCAAGAGGACAGGGACCACCGGGGAGCTGTTTTTT. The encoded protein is CASKRTGTTGELFF.

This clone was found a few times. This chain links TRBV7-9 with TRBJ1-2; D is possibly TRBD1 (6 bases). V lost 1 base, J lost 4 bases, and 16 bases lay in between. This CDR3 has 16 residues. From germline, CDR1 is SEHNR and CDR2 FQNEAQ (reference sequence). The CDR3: CASSLGERGLGYGYTF. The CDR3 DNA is TGTGCCAGCAGCTTAGGGGAGCGGGGGCTTGGCTATGGCTACACCTTC.

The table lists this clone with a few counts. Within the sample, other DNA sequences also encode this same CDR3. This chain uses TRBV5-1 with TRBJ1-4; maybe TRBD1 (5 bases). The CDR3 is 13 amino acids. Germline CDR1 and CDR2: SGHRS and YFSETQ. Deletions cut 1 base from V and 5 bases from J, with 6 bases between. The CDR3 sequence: CASSLQGNEKLFF. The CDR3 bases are TGCGCCAGCAGCTTGCAGGGAAATGAAAAACTGTTTTTT. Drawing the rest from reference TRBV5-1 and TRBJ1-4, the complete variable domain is KAGVTQTPRYLIKTRGQQVTLSCSPISGHRSVSWYQQTPGQGLQFLFEYFSETQRNKGNFPGRFSGRQFSNSRSEMNVSTLELGDSALYLCASSLQGNEKLFFGSGTQLSVL.

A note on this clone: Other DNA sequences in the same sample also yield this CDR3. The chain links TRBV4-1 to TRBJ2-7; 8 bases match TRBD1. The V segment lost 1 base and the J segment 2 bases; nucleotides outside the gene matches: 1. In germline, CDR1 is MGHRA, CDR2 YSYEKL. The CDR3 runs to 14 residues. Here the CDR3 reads CASSQGTGTYEQYF. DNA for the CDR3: TGCGCCAGCAGCCAAGGGACAGGGACCTACGAGCAGTACTTC.

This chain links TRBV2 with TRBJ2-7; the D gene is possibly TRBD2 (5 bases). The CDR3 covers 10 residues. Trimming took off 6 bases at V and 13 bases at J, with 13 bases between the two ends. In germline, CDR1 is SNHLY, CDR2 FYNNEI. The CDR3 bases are TGTGCCAGCAGGAGGGCCCACGGCTACTTC. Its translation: CASRRAHGYF.

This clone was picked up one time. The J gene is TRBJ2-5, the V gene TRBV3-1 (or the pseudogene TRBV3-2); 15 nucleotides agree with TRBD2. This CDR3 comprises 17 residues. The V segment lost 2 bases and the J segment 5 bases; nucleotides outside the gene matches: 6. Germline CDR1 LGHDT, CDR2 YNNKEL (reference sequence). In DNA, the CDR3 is TGTGCCAGCAGCCAAAAATCCGGACTAGCGGGAGGGGAGACCCAGTACTTC. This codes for CASSQKSGLAGGETQYF.

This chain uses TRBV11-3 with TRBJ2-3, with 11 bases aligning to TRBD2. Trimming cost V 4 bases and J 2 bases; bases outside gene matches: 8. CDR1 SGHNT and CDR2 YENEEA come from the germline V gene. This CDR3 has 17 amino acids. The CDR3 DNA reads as TGTGCCAGCAGCTCAACTAGCGGGAGAGGCCCCACAGATACGCAGTATTTT. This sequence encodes CASSSTSGRGPTDTQYF.

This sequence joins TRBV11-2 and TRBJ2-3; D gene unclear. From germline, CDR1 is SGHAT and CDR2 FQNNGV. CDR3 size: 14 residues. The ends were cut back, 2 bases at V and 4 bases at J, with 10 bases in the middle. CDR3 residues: CASSLLVSADTQYF. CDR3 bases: TGTGCCAGCAGCTTACTAGTTTCCGCAGATACGCAGTATTTT.

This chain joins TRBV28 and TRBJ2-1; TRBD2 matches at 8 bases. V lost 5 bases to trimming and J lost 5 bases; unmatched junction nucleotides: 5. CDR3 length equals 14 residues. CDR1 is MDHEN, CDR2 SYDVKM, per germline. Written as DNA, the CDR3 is TGTGCCAGCAGTCCTACTAGCGGAGACAATGAGCAGTTCTTC. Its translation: CASSPTSGDNEQFF.

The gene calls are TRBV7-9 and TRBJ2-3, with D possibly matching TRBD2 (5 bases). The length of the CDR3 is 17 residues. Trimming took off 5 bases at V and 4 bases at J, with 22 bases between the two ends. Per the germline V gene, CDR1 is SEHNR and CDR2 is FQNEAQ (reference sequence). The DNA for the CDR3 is TGTGCCAGCAGCCCGTTTGATGCCGGAGGTCAAGCAGATACGCAGTATTTT. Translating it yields CASSPFDAGGQADTQYF.

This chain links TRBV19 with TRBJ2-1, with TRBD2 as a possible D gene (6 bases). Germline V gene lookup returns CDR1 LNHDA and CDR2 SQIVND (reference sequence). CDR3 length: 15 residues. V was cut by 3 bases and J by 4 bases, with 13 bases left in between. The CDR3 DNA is TGTGCCAGTAGTATCGGGCTAGCGAGATACAATGAGCAGTTCTTC. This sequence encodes CASSIGLARYNEQFF.

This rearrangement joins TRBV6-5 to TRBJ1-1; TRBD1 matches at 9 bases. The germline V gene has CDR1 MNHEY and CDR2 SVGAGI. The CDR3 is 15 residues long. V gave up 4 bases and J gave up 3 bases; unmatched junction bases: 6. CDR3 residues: CASSSQRQGDTEAFF. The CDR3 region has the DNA TGTGCCAGCAGTTCCCAGAGACAGGGGGACACTGAAGCTTTCTTT.

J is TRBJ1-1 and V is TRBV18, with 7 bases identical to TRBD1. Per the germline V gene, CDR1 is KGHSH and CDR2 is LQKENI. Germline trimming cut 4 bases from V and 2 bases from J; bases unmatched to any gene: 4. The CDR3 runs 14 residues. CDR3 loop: CASSQGTVNTEAFF. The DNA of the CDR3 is TGTGCCAGCTCACAAGGGACAGTAAACACTGAAGCTTTCTTT.

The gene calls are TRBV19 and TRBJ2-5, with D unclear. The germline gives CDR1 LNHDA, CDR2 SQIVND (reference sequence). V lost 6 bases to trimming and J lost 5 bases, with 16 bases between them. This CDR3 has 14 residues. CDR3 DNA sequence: TGTGCCAGTAGCCCCGCTCCGACACCGGAGACCCAGTACTTC. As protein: CASSPAPTPETQYF.